This T cell receptor beta chain was profiled in a study of vaccination effects on CD4 cells after COVID-19. Study-wide points: Few convalescent patients and no early post-infection timepoints were included in the study.

Data came from immunoSEQ multiplex PCR; TCRdb stores just in-frame clones and leaves some out. Of tens of thousands of clones in the sample, 65% to 80% were seen once. Following a roughly 11-day culture, CD4+ T cells were purified. All vaccine recipients tested negative for nucleocapsid antibodies and had never contracted SARS-CoV-2 infection. On this clone: Its cognate antigen is unknown.

The junction had 6 bases not matched to a gene; V was cut back by 0 bases and J by 5 bases. Germline CDR1 is WNHNN and CDR2 is SYGVQD (reference sequence). The CDR3 is 15 amino acids. The sequenced sample was CD4+ T cells from PBMCs cultured without peptide, obtained before COVID-19 vaccination. The clonotype was recovered from a human donor who received a COVID-19 vaccine. The chain carries TRBV10-1 and TRBJ1-1; 7 positions match TRBD1. This chain's CDR3 is CASSESSQGGTEAFF. CDR3 nucleotides: TGCGCCAGCAGTGAGTCTAGCCAGGGGGGAACTGAAGCTTTCTTT.